The entry below gives a single TCR beta chain sequence along with its context. Clones were sequenced by immunoSEQ multiplex PCR, and TCRdb holds only the in-frame ones, with some missing. Here the sample spans 60,000 to 70,000 clones, around 81% being singletons. The source of the sample is a study of PD-L1 blockade in urothelial cancer. As to time point: pretreatment peripheral blood. The receptor was derived from a man between 65 and 80 years old with urothelial cancer. Sequencing used PBMCs, obtained around atezolizumab (anti-PD-L1) treatment.

The CDR3 DNA follows: TGTGCCAGCAGCCCAGACGGGAATCAGCCCCAGCATTTT. It translates to CASSPDGNQPQHF. The chain carries TRBV7-3 and TRBJ1-5; D call uncertain. The V end lost 5 bases, the J end lost 4 bases, and 9 bases lay between the germline ends. This CDR3 contains 13 residues. The germline V gene encodes CDR1 SGHTA and CDR2 FQGTGA.